This T cell receptor (beta chain) is from a study of early T cells in non-severe SARS-CoV-2 infection. This clonotype was seen a handful of times. Germline CDR1 LGHDT, CDR2 YNNKEL (reference sequence). There are 16 residues in the CDR3. With 1 base clipped from V and 5 bases from J, the junction kept 11 bases outside the gene matches. TCRdb itself ran the 5' RACE reads through MiXCR, one entry per CDR3 protein. The sample includes 86,000 or so distinct CDR3 sequences, 11% to 15% of them seen just once. The rearrangement links TRBV3-1 to TRBJ2-7, with 7 bases matching TRBD2. The clonotype was recovered from an adult who was a healthcare worker with PCR-confirmed SARS-CoV-2 infection or an uninfected control (not recorded which). The sequenced sample was whole blood. The DNA of the CDR3 is TGTGCCAGCAGCCAAGGGGCGGCAGGGAGGGTCCACGAGCAGTACTTC. This translates into CASSQGAAGRVHEQYF.